This is a list of T cell receptor beta chains from one sample in a study of blood T cell repertoires in COVID-19. Sequencing was performed with immunoSEQ multiplex PCR; in TCRdb, only in-frame clones are kept and a portion is missing. The sample includes a few hundred thousand clones, about 85% seen only once; the top ten take 8% to 9.5%. The specimen was PBMCs or T cells enriched from blood (not recorded which). Receptor source: a woman aged 60-75 years who had recovered from COVID-19. The CDR3 runs from the conserved cysteine through the conserved F or W. A D gene is named only where the DNA matches it firmly. Size values are once, few and many counts, or a class for expanded clones, and some rows have none.

NA	NA	TRBV7-2	17	TRBJ1-3	CASSLGRLAVSGNTIYF	TGTGCCAGCAGCTTAGGTAGACTGGCGGTCTCTGGAAACACCATATATTTT
NA	NA	TRBV24-1	16	TRBJ2-2	CATSDPTGANTGELFF	TGTGCCACCAGTGATCCTACGGGGGCGAACACCGGGGAGCTGTTTTTT
once	TRBD1	TRBV14	14	TRBJ1-2	CASSPQGADYGYTF	TGTGCCAGCAGCCCCCAGGGGGCTGACTATGGCTACACCTTC
NA	TRBD1	TRBV6-5	14	TRBJ1-2	CASSRQGADYGYTF	TGTGCCAGCAGCAGACAGGGGGCTGACTATGGCTACACCTTC
NA	NA	TRBV6-5	15	TRBJ2-7	CASSYYPPGPYEQYF	TGTGCCAGCAGTTACTACCCCCCAGGCCCCTACGAGCAGTACTTC
NA	NA	TRBV7-6	16	TRBJ1-5	CASSLSAEYSNQPQHF	TGTGCCAGCAGCTTAAGTGCGGAATATAGCAATCAGCCCCAGCATTTT
NA	NA	TRBV5-1	14	TRBJ1-1	CASSFPGPNTEAFF	TGCGCCAGCAGCTTCCCAGGGCCGAACACTGAAGCTTTCTTT
NA	TRBD2	TRBV6-5	12	TRBJ2-2	CASARGVGELFF	TGTGCCAGCGCGCGGGGGGTCGGGGAGCTGTTTTTT
NA	TRBD2	TRBV3-1/TRBV3-2	17	TRBJ2-1	CASSQNTGTSFTREQFF	TGTGCCAGCAGCCAAAATACCGGGACTAGTTTTACCCGTGAGCAGTTCTTC
NA	NA	TRBV2	15	TRBJ1-2	CASRMRTVSGYGYTF	TGTGCCAGCCGTATGCGGACAGTATCTGGCTATGGCTACACCTTC
once	NA	TRBV6-1	13	TRBJ2-1	CASSERRYNEQFF	TGTGCCAGCAGTGAGAGGAGATACAATGAGCAGTTCTTC
NA	NA	TRBV10-3	13	TRBJ1-2	CAITPVGDYGYTF	TGTGCCATCACCCCGGTGGGAGACTATGGCTACACCTTC
NA	NA	TRBV7-8	14	TRBJ2-3	CASSLRPDRSTQYF	TGTGCCAGCAGCTTACGGCCTGACAGATCAACGCAGTATTTT
few	TRBD1	TRBV4-1	16	TRBJ2-7	CASSQMGQGTLYEQYF	TGCGCCAGCAGCCAAATGGGACAGGGGACCCTCTACGAGCAGTACTTC
NA	TRBD1	TRBV11-2	14	TRBJ1-4	CASSLTGTEEKLFF	TGTGCCAGCAGCTTGACAGGGACGGAAGAAAAACTGTTTTTT
NA	TRBD1	TRBV18	14	TRBJ1-2	CASSPTGDNYGYTF	TGTGCCAGCTCCCCGACAGGGGATAACTATGGCTACACCTTC
NA	TRBD2	TRBV4-1	17	TRBJ2-1	CASSQAGLAAAYNEQFF	TGCGCCAGCAGCCAAGCCGGACTAGCGGCAGCCTACAATGAGCAGTTCTTC
NA	NA	TRBV9	13	TRBJ1-1	CASSGTTGTEAFF	TGTGCCAGCAGCGGAACGACAGGCACTGAAGCTTTCTTT
NA	TRBD1	TRBV25-1	18	TRBJ2-5	CASSEYEDRVGGLETQYF	TGTGCCAGCAGTGAATATGAAGACAGGGTGGGTGGTTTGGAGACCCAGTACTTC
NA	TRBD1	TRBV4-2	17	TRBJ1-4	CASSQGFRGEDNEKLFF	TGTGCCAGCAGCCAAGGATTCAGGGGGGAGGATAATGAAAAACTGTTTTTT
NA	TRBD1	TRBV12-5	17	TRBJ1-4	CASGRFPRGRLDEKLFF	TGTGCTAGTGGCCGTTTTCCGAGGGGGCGCTTGGATGAAAAACTGTTTTTT
few	TRBD1	TRBV19	14	TRBJ2-1	CASSDRAPYNEQFF	TGTGCCAGTAGCGACAGGGCCCCTTACAATGAGCAGTTCTTC
NA	TRBD2	TRBV13	18	TRBJ2-3	CASSSLGSGGPWADTQYF	TGTGCCAGCAGCTCACTAGGCAGCGGGGGCCCCTGGGCTGATACGCAGTATTTT
NA	NA	TRBV4-2	15	TRBJ2-3	CASSQAMGAQDTQYF	TGTGCCAGCAGCCAGGCGATGGGGGCCCAAGATACGCAGTATTTT
NA	NA	TRBV6-5	13	TRBJ2-3	CASSYRPTDTQYF	TGTGCCAGCAGTTACCGTCCCACAGATACGCAGTATTTT
NA	NA	TRBV5-8	17	TRBJ1-5	CASSTGSGSRGGQPQHF	TGTGCCAGCAGCACAGGTTCGGGATCCCGGGGGGGCCAGCCCCAGCATTTT
NA	NA	TRBV19	16	TRBJ2-2	CASSPPAGVGTGELFF	TGTGCCAGTAGTCCCCCCGCAGGGGTGGGCACCGGGGAGCTGTTTTTT
NA	NA	TRBV12-3/TRBV12-4	13	TRBJ2-7	CASGTQGSYEQYF	TGTGCCTCCGGTACACAGGGATCCTACGAGCAGTACTTC
NA	TRBD1	TRBV7-9	13	TRBJ1-5	CASSFSGGQPQHF	TGTGCCAGCAGCTTTTCAGGGGGGCAGCCCCAGCATTTT
NA	TRBD1	TRBV27	16	TRBJ1-6	CASSFQGAVYNSPLHF	TGTGCCAGCAGTTTCCAGGGGGCGGTCTATAATTCACCCCTCCACTTT
NA	TRBD1	TRBV11-2	17	TRBJ1-5	CASSLGAQIGRGQVQHF	TGTGCCAGCAGCTTAGGGGCCCAAATCGGCAGGGGGCAGGTCCAGCATTTT
NA	NA	TRBV30	15	TRBJ1-2	CAWSSDRQDNYGYTF	TGTGCCTGGAGTTCGGACCGACAGGATAACTATGGCTACACCTTC
NA	NA	TRBV3-1/TRBV3-2	14	TRBJ1-6	CASSQDWGRSPLHF	TGTGCCAGCAGCCAAGATTGGGGGCGGTCACCCCTCCACTTT
once	NA	TRBV7-8	13	TRBJ2-7	CASSLYSGKKQYF	TGTGCCAGCAGCCTATATTCAGGGAAGAAGCAGTACTTC
NA	TRBD2	TRBV13	15	TRBJ2-1	CASSGGGVAYNEQFF	TGTGCCAGCTCTGGCGGGGGGGTGGCCTACAATGAGCAGTTCTTC
NA	NA	TRBV3-1/TRBV3-2	16	TRBJ1-3	CASSQVPIGLKNTIYF	TGTGCCAGCAGCCAAGTCCCCATCGGACTTAAAAACACCATATATTTT
NA	TRBD1	TRBV6-1	14	TRBJ2-7	CASSERQGSHEQYF	TGTGCCAGCAGTGAACGACAGGGCTCCCACGAGCAGTACTTC
few	TRBD1	TRBV18	13	TRBJ1-1	CASSPGQGREAFF	TGTGCCAGCTCACCCGGACAGGGAAGGGAAGCTTTCTTT
NA	NA	TRBV2	14	TRBJ1-4	CASVWVGVGEKLFF	TGTGCCAGCGTCTGGGTAGGGGTAGGGGAAAAACTGTTTTTT
NA	NA	TRBV5-4	16	TRBJ1-1	CASSLGPGHSNTEAFF	TGTGCCAGCAGCTTAGGACCGGGACACTCGAACACTGAAGCTTTCTTT
few	NA	TRBV4-1	11	TRBJ1-2	CASSQGGGYTF	TGCGCCAGCAGCCAAGGCGGGGGCTACACCTTC
NA	NA	TRBV15	14	TRBJ1-2	CATSRGGPNYGYTF	TGTGCCACCAGCAGAGGAGGTCCTAACTATGGCTACACCTTC
NA	NA	TRBV11-3	13	TRBJ2-7	CASSQAPPYEQYF	TGTGCCAGCTCGCAGGCGCCCCCCTACGAGCAGTACTTC
NA	TRBD1	TRBV10-3	14	TRBJ1-2	CAISDAAGGGGYTF	TGTGCCATCAGTGACGCGGCAGGGGGAGGAGGCTACACCTTC
NA	TRBD2	TRBV7-2	15	TRBJ2-3	CASSPRLAGTDTQYF	TGTGCCAGCAGCCCACGACTAGCGGGCACAGATACGCAGTATTTT
NA	NA	TRBV3-1/TRBV3-2	16	TRBJ1-6	CASSQVRLRGNSPLHF	TGTGCCAGCAGCCAAGTGCGGTTACGGGGTAATTCACCCCTCCACTTT
NA	NA	TRBV14	15	TRBJ1-3	CASSQSWTGGNTIYF	TGTGCCAGCAGCCAAAGCTGGACGGGAGGAAACACCATATATTTT
NA	TRBD2	TRBV11-3	17	TRBJ2-2	CASSSPGLAFDTGELFF	TGTGCCAGCAGCTCTCCGGGACTAGCTTTTGATACCGGGGAGCTGTTTTTT
few	NA	TRBV10-1	15	TRBJ1-6	CASNETGFYNSPLHF	TGCGCCAGCAACGAGACAGGTTTCTATAATTCACCCCTCCACTTT
NA	NA	TRBV4-1	16	TRBJ1-5	CASSQDQGYSNQPQHF	TGCGCCAGCAGCCAAGATCAGGGATATAGCAATCAGCCCCAGCATTTT
NA	TRBD2	TRBV7-6	15	TRBJ2-5	CASSFSAGGLETQYF	TGTGCCAGCAGCTTCTCAGCGGGGGGGTTGGAGACCCAGTACTTC
NA	TRBD1	TRBV7-7	13	TRBJ2-5	CASSVDRGKTQYF	TGTGCCAGCAGCGTGGACAGGGGGAAGACCCAGTACTTC
NA	NA	TRBV7-2	15	TRBJ2-5	CASSLYSSYQETQYF	TGTGCCAGCAGCTTATATAGCAGTTACCAAGAGACCCAGTACTTC